This TCR beta chain was sequenced during a study of blood T cell repertoires in COVID-19. In the study overall: Collection of acute and convalescent COVID-19 samples took place in the United States, Italy and Spain.

Original handling: From reference gene primer amplification, estimates of nucleated cell counts were derived. Here immunoSEQ multiplex PCR was the method, and the copy in TCRdb shows in-frame clones only, minus some. Clonal size and the V and J genes are those of that table, whereas D and trimming came from the DNA. This sample has approximately 110,000 clones, with around 85% found just once. V shed 4 bases, J shed 3 bases, and the junction held 1 base outside the gene matches. The germline CDR1 and CDR2 sequences are LGHDT and YNNKEL (reference sequence). The CDR3 covers 13 residues. This chain joins TRBV3-1 (or the pseudogene TRBV3-2) and TRBJ2-3, with 7 bases aligning to TRBD2. The sequence derives from a man aged 65 to 79 with active or convalescent COVID-19. Source material: peripheral blood. CDR3 in amino acids: CASSPGRTDTQYF. The CDR3 bases are TGTGCCAGCAGCCCCGGGAGGACAGATACGCAGTATTTT.